The sequence of this TCR beta chain was determined in a study of response to subunit inactivated influenza vaccine. As regards this clonotype: Its antigen is undetermined.

Points from the study as a whole: That few new T cells are recruited by each seasonal influenza vaccination was the authors' suggestion.

This CDR3 contains 13 residues. V was cut by 4 bases and J by 6 bases, with 13 bases left in between. Per germline, CDR1 SGHTA and CDR2 FQGNSA. TCRdb re-called the RT-PCR reads through MiXCR, storing one row per CDR3 protein. The profile shows a few hundred thousand distinct CDR3 sequences, over 20% of them singletons. The sample in question was PBMCs from blood, obtained 21 months after vaccination. V usage is TRBV7-2 and J usage is TRBJ2-7, with D maybe TRBD2 (6 bases). The clonotype comes from a man aged 50 to 69 who received an inactivated influenza vaccine. Here the CDR3 DNA reads TGTGCCAGCAGCTCACGCCGGGAGCGCGAGCAGTACTTC. It codes for CASSSRREREQYF.